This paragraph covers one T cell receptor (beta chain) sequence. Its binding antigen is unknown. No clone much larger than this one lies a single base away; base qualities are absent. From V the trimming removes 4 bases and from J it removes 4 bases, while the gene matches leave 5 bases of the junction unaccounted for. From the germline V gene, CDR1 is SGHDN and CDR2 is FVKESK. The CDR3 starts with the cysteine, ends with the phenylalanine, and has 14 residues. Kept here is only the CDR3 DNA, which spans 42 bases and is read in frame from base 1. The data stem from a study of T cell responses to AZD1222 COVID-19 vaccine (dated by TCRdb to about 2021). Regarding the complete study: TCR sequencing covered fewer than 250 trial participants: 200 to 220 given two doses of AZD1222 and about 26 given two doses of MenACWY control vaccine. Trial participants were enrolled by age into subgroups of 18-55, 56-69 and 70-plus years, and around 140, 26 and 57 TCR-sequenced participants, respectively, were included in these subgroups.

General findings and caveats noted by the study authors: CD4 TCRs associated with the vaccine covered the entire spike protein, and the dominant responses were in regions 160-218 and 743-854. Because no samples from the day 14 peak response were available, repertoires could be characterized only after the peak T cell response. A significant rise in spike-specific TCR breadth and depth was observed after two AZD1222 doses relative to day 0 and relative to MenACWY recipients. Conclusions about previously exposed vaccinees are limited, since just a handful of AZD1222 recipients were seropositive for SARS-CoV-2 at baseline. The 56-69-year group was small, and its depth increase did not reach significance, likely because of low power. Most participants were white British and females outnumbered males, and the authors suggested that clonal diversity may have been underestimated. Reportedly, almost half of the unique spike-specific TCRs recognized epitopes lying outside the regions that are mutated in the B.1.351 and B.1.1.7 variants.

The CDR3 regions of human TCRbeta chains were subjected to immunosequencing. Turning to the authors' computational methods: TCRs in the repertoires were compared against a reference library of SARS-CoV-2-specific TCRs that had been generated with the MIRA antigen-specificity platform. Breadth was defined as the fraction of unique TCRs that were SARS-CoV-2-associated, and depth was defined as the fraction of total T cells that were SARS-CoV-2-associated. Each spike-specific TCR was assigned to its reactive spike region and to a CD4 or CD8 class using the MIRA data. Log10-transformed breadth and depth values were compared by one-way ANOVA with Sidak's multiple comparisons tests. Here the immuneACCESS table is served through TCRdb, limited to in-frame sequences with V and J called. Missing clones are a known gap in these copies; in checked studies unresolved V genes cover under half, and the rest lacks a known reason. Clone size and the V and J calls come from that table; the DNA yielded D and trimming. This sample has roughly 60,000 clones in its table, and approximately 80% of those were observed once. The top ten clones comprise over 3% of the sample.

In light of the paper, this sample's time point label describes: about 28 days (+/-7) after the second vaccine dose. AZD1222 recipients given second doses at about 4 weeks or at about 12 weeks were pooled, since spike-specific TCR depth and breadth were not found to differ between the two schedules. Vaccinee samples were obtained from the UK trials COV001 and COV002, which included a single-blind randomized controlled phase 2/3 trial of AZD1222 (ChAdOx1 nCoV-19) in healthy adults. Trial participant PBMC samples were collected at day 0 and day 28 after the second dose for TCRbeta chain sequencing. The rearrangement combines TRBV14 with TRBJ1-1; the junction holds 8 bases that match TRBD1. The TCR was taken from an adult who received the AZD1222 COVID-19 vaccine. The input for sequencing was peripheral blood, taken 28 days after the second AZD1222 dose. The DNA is TGTGCCAGCAGCCGACAGGGGTTGGGCACTGAAGCTTTCTTT. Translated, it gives CASSRQGLGTEAFF.